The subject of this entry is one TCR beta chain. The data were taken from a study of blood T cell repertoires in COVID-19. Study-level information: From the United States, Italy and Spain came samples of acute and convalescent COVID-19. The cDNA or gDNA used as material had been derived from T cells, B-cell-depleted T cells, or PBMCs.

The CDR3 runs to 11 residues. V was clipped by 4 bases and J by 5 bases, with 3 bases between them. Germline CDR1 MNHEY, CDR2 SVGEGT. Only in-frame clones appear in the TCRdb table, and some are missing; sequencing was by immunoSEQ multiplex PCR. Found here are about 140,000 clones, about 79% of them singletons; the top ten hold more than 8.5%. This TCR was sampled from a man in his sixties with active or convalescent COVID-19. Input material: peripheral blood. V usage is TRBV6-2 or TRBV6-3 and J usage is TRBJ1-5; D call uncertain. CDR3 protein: CASSSDQPQHF. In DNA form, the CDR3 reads TGTGCCAGCAGTTCGGATCAGCCCCAGCATTTT.